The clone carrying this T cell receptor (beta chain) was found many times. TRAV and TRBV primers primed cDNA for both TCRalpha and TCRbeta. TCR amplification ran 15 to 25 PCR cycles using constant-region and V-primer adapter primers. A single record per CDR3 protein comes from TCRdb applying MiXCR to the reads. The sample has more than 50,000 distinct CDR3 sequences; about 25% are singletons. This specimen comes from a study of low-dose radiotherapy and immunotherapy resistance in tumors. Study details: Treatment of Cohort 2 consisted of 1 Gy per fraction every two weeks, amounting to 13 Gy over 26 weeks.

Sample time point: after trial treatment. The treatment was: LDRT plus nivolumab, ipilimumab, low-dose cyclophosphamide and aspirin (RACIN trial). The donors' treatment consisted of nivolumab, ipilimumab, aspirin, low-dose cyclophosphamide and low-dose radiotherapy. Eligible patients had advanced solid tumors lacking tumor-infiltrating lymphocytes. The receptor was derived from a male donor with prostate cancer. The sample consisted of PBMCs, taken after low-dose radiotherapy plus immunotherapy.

As DNA, the CDR3 is TGCGCCAGCAGCCAAGATCGAATTGCGGTAGCGGGGGGGAGGGTAGCCAAAAACATTCAGTACTTC. As protein: CASSQDRIAVAGGRVAKNIQYF. The V and J genes are TRBV4-1 and TRBJ2-4; 11 bases line up with TRBD2. The germline CDR1 and CDR2 sequences are MGHRA and YSYEKL. The CDR3 sequence is 22 residues long. J was trimmed by 0 bases and V by 0 bases; bases with no gene match: 16.